The 17 T cell receptor beta chains in this list originate from one sample, sequenced in a study of CD8+ T cells in alopecia areata. Isolated RNA was reverse transcribed into cDNA used as the sequencing template. Only in-frame clones appear in the TCRdb table, and some are missing; sequencing was by immunoSEQ multiplex PCR. The sample records around 180,000 clones, about three fifths being singletons. Treatment defined: oral pan-JAK inhibitor, 5-10 mg twice daily. Sequenced here: CD4+ T cells sorted from blood, sampled between weeks 49 and 50, from a patient treated with tofacitinib. These receptors all stem from a human donor with alopecia areata.

The chain's CDR3 is CASSEGSGGTYEQYF. The DNA for the CDR3 is TGTGCCAGCAGTGAGGGGAGCGGGGGTACCTACGAGCAGTACTTC. This chain links TRBV25-1 with TRBJ2-7; 8 bases align to TRBD2. The CDR3 contains 15 residues. The germline gives CDR1 MGHDK, CDR2 SYGVNS. Trimming took 3 bases from V and 2 from J; bases not matched to a gene: 6.

This chain links TRBV29-1 with TRBJ2-7, with unresolved D. V was pared by 4 bases and J by 0 bases, with 10 bases between. This CDR3 is built from 13 residues. The V gene's germline CDR1 is SQVTM and CDR2 ANQGSEA. In DNA, the CDR3 is TGCAGCGTTGTCACGCTGTACTCCTACGAGCAGTACTTC. It yields the protein CSVVTLYSYEQYF.

This chain uses TRBV20-1 with TRBJ2-3; D is ambiguous. Trimming removed 5 bases at V and 6 bases at J, with 9 bases between. Germline V gives CDR1 DFQATT, CDR2 SNEGSKA (reference sequence). CDR3 size: 11 residues. The CDR3 loop reads CSARLGDTQYF. In DNA, the CDR3 is TGCAGTGCTCGGCTGGGGGATACGCAGTATTTT.

This clone was counted once. This chain uses TRBV29-1 with TRBJ1-1; a possible D gene is TRBD1 (6 bases). Germline CDR1 reads SQVTM; CDR2 reads ANQGSEA. V was cut by 5 bases and J by 1 base, with 11 bases left in between. The CDR3 is 13 amino acids. The CDR3 region has the DNA TGCAGCGTTCAGGCAGGGGCGAACACTGAAGCTTTCTTT. Amino acid sequence: CSVQAGANTEAFF.

This clone was detected once. The chain has TRBV7-3 and TRBJ1-1; 7 bases fit TRBD1. The CDR3 sequence is 15 residues long. The germline V gene encodes CDR1 SGHTA and CDR2 FQGTGA. Unmatched junction bases numbered 7, after V lost 5 bases and J lost 1 base. This CDR3 is CASSQDRAQNTEAFF. The CDR3 region has the DNA TGTGCCAGCAGCCAAGACAGGGCCCAGAACACTGAAGCTTTCTTT.

J is TRBJ1-2 and V is TRBV29-1; 7 positions agree with TRBD1. The CDR3 extends over 14 amino acids. V shed 2 bases, J shed 4 bases, and the junction held 7 bases outside the gene matches. CDR1 SQVTM and CDR2 ANQGSEA come from the germline V gene. The DNA of the CDR3 is TGCAGCGTTGAACCCTCGACAGGGCGCTATGGCTACACCTTC. This translates into CSVEPSTGRYGYTF.

V gene TRBV29-1 combines with J gene TRBJ1-2; weak D call: TRBD1 (6 bases). The CDR3 has 14 residues. V was pared by 6 bases and J by 1 base, with 15 bases between. Germline V gene sequence: CDR1 SQVTM, CDR2 ANQGSEA. In nucleotides, the CDR3 is TGCAGCGTCGACCTACAGGGCTTTAACTATGGCTACACCTTC. Encoded protein: CSVDLQGFNYGYTF.

In its sample, this clone was seen many times. Distinct nucleotide sequences in the sample also encode this CDR3. The J gene is TRBJ1-6, the V gene TRBV7-2, with 8 nucleotides matching TRBD1. V was pared by 5 bases and J by 8 bases, with 5 bases of the junction left unmatched. The CDR3 sequence is 14 residues long. CDR1 and CDR2 (germline): SGHTA, FQGNSA. The chain's CDR3 is CASSLQGVHSPLHF. The DNA of the CDR3 is TGTGCCAGCAGCCTACAGGGGGTACATTCACCCCTCCACTTT.

The gene calls are TRBV30 and TRBJ2-1; 10 nucleotides line up with TRBD2. The V gene's germline CDR1 is GTSNPN and CDR2 SVGIG (reference sequence). V lost 3 bases, J lost 2 bases, and 7 bases stayed unmatched. This CDR3 region has 16 residues. CDR3 in amino acids: CAWRNSGGKAYNEQFF. Written as DNA, the CDR3 is TGTGCCTGGAGGAATAGCGGGGGGAAGGCCTACAATGAGCAGTTCTTC.

Notes on this clone: At one end the junction does not follow the germline gene, possibly because of a read error. The chain employs TRBV30 and TRBJ1-5; D is unclear. The CDR3 loop spans 16 amino acids. Germline CDR1 GTSNPN, CDR2 SVGIG (reference sequence). The CDR3 protein is CAWSVSSSGSSQPQHF. The CDR3 DNA reads as TGTGCCTGGAGTGTTTCCAGCAGCGGGAGCAGTCAGCCCCAGCATTTT.

The DNA of the CDR3 is TGTGCCAGTAGTCCCCAGGCCAAGGGGGGCTACACCTTC. Encoded protein: CASSPQAKGGYTF. V usage is TRBV19 and J usage is TRBJ1-2; TRBD1 might be the D (5 bases). The CDR3 extends over 13 amino acids. V lost 5 bases and J 8 bases, leaving 15 bases between the germline ends. Germline V gives CDR1 LNHDA, CDR2 SQIVND (reference sequence).

The rearrangement links TRBV4-3 to TRBJ1-2, with 7 bases matching TRBD1. The CDR3 loop spans 15 amino acids. Trimming removed 0 bases from V and 4 bases from J; junction bases left unmatched: 5. Germline V gene sequence: CDR1 LGHNA, CDR2 YSLEER. The CDR3 DNA sequence: TGCGCCAGCAGCCAAGAGCCAGGGGGACCCTATGGCTACACCTTC. It translates to CASSQEPGGPYGYTF.

The V call is TRBV25-1, the J call TRBJ1-1, with TRBD1 matching over 7 bases. Germline-derived CDR1 and CDR2 are MGHDK and SYGVNS. Trimming at V came to 3 bases and at J to 3 bases, leaving 7 bases not matched to a gene. The CDR3 has 15 amino acids. CDR3 nucleotide sequence: TGTGCCAGCAGTGACCTGGAGAGGGGGCACACTGAAGCTTTCTTT. Encoded protein: CASSDLERGHTEAFF.

The V call is TRBV30, the J call TRBJ1-6; D is uncertain. V lost 2 bases, J lost 7 bases, and 9 bases lay in between. The V gene's germline CDR1 is GTSNPN and CDR2 SVGIG (reference sequence). CDR3 length: 13 amino acids. This chain's CDR3 is CAWSLPGNSPLHF. CDR3 bases: TGTGCCTGGAGTCTGCCGGGAAATTCACCCCTCCACTTT.

This clone appeared a single time. This chain connects TRBV7-2 to TRBJ1-5; D is unclear. The CDR3 loop spans 13 amino acids. V was trimmed by 6 bases and J by 5 bases, leaving 11 bases between them. Germline values: CDR1 SGHTA, CDR2 FQGNSA. In DNA, the CDR3 is TGTGCCAGCAGTTATAATATAGATCAGCCCCAGCATTTT. Its translation: CASSYNIDQPQHF.

This sequence joins TRBV29-1 and TRBJ2-7; D not resolved. The length of the CDR3 is 12 residues. Germline V gene sequence: CDR1 SQVTM, CDR2 ANQGSEA. V was clipped by 7 bases and J by 2 bases, with 12 bases between them. CDR3 in DNA: TGCAGCGCGACGGACGGCACCTACGAGCAGTACTTC. This codes for CSATDGTYEQYF.

This chain connects TRBV6-5 to TRBJ2-6; D gene ambiguous. The CDR3 contains 13 residues. Trimming took off 10 bases at V and 4 bases at J, with 11 bases between the two ends. The V gene's germline CDR1 is MNHEY and CDR2 SVGAGI. The DNA of the CDR3 is TGTGCCATACACCCGCCGGGGGCCAACGTCCTGACTTTC. Protein product: CAIHPPGANVLTF.